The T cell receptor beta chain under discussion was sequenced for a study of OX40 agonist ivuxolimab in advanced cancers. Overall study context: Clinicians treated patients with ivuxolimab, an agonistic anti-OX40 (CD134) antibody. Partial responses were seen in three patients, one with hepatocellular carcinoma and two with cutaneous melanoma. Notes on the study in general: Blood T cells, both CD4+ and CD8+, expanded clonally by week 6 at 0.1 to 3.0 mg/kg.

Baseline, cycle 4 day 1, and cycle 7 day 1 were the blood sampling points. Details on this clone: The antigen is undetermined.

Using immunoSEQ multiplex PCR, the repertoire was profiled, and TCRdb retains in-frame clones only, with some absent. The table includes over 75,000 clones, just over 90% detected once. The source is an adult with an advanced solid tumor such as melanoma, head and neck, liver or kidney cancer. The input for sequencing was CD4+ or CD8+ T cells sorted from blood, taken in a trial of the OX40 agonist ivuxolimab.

The CDR3 DNA is TGTGCCAGCAGCCCCCGGAGTAACACCGGGGAGCTGTTTTTT. Its translation is CASSPRSNTGELFF. This chain joins TRBV9 and TRBJ2-2; no firm D call. The length of the CDR3 is 14 residues. From germline, CDR1 is SGDLS and CDR2 YYNGEE. The germline V and J ends were trimmed by 4 bases and 2 bases, with 9 bases remaining between them.